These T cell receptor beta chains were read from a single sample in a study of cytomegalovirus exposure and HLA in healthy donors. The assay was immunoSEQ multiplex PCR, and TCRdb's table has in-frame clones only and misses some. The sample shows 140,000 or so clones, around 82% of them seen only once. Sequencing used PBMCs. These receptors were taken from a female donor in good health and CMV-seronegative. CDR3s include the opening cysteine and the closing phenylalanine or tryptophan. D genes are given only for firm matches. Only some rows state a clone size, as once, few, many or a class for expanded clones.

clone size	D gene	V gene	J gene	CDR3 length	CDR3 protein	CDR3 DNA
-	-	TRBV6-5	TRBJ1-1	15	CASRLRAQGSTEAFF	TGTGCCAGCAGACTCCGGGCCCAGGGTAGCACTGAAGCTTTCTTT
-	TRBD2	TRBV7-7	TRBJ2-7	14	CASSLVGTSGEQYF	TGTGCTAGCAGCTTAGTCGGGACTAGCGGGGAGCAGTACTTC
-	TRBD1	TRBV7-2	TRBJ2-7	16	CASSLRTGDAPYEQYF	TGTGCCAGCAGCCTCCGGACAGGGGACGCCCCCTACGAGCAGTACTTC
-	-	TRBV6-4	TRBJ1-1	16	CASPLNRVGLCEEAFF	TGTGCCAGCCCCTTAAACAGGGTGGGTCTTTGTGAAGAGGCTTTCTTT
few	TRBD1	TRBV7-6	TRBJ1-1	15	CASSPGGQVSGEAFF	TGTGCCAGCAGCCCAGGGGGACAGGTGAGCGGTGAAGCTTTCTTT
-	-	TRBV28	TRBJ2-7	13	CASSLQGGQEQYF	TGTGCCAGCAGTTTACAGGGGGGTCAGGAGCAGTACTTC
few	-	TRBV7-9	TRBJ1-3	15	CASSLVQNTGNTIYF	TGTGCCAGCAGCTTAGTTCAGAATACTGGAAACACCATATATTTT
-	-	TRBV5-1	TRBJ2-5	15	CASSSGVPGQETQYF	TGCGCCAGCAGCTCGGGGGTCCCCGGACAAGAGACCCAGTACTTC
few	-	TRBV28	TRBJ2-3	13	CASSLTDTDTQYF	TGTGCCAGCAGTCTTACAGACACAGATACGCAGTATTTT
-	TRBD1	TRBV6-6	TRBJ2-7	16	CASSRTGGRLGYEQYF	TGTGCCAGCAGCAGGACAGGGGGTCGATTGGGTTACGAGCAGTACTTC
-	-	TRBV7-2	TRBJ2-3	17	CASSLDWQGGGTDTQYF	TGTGCCAGCAGCTTAGACTGGCAGGGGGGTGGAACAGATACGCAGTATTTT
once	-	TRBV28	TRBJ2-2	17	CASSPPPSGPNTGELFF	TGTGCCAGCAGCCCCCCCCCGAGCGGCCCGAACACCGGGGAGCTGTTTTTT